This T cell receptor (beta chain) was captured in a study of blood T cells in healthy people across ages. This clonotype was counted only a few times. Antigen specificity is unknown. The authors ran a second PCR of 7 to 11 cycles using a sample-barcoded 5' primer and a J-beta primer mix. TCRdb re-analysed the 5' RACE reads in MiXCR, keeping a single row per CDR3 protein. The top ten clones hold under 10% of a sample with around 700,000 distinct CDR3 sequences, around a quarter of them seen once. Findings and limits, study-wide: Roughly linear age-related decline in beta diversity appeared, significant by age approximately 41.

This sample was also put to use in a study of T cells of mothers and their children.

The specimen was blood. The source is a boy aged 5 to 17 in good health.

The DNA of the CDR3 is TGTGCCAGCAGACAGGGCGCCTATAATTCACCCCTCCACTTT. Its protein is CASRQGAYNSPLHF. The rearrangement links TRBV27 to TRBJ1-6, with D perhaps matching TRBD1 (6 bases). Deletions cut 6 bases from V and 2 bases from J, with 8 bases between. CDR1 is MNHEY and CDR2 is SMNVEV in the germline V gene (reference sequence). The CDR3 consists of 14 residues.